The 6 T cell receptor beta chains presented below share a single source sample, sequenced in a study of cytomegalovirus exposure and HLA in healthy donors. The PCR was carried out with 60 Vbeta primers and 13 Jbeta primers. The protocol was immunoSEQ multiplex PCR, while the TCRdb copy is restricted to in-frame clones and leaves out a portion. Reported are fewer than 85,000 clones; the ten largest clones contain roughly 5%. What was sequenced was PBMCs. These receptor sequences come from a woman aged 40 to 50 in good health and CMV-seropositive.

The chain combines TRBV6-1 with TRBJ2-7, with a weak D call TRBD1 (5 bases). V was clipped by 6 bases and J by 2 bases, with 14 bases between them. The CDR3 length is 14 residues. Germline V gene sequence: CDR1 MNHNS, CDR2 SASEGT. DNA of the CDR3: TGTGCCAGCAGCCGGATGGGGCTGACCTACGAGCAGTACTTC. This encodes CASSRMGLTYEQYF.

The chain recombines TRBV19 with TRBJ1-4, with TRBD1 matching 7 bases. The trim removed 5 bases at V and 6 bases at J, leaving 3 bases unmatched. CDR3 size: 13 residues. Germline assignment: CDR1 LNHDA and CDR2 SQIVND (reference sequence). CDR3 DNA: TGTGCCAGTAGTCAGGGGGGTTATGAAAAACTGTTTTTT. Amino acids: CASSQGGYEKLFF.

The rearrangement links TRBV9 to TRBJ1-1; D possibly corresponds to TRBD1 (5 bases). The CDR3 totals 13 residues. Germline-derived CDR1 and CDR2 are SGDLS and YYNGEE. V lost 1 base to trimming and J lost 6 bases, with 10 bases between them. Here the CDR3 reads CASSVKGLAEAFF. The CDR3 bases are TGTGCCAGCAGCGTAAAGGGGCTCGCTGAAGCTTTCTTT.

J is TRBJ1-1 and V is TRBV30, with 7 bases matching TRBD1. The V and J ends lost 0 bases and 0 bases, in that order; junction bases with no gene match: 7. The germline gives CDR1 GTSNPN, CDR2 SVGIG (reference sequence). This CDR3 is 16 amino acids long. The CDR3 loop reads CAWSVPHTGVNTEAFF. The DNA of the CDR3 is TGTGCCTGGAGTGTCCCCCACACAGGGGTGAACACTGAAGCTTTCTTT.

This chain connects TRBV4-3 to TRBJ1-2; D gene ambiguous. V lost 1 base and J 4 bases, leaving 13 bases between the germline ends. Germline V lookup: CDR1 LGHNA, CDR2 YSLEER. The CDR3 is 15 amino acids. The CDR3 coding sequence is TGCGCCAGCAGCCAAGTAGGTACGGGGTTCTATGGCTACACCTTC. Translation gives CASSQVGTGFYGYTF.

CDR3 nucleotides: TGCGCCAGCAGCCAAGAGCCAGCGGGATCTTCCCGGGGGGAGCTGTTTTTT. Encoded protein: CASSQEPAGSSRGELFF. This chain joins TRBV4-1 and TRBJ2-2; TRBD2 matches at 7 bases. The CDR3 runs to 17 residues. Germline V CDR1 and CDR2: MGHRA, YSYEKL. Trimming cost V 0 bases and J 8 bases; bases outside gene matches: 12.